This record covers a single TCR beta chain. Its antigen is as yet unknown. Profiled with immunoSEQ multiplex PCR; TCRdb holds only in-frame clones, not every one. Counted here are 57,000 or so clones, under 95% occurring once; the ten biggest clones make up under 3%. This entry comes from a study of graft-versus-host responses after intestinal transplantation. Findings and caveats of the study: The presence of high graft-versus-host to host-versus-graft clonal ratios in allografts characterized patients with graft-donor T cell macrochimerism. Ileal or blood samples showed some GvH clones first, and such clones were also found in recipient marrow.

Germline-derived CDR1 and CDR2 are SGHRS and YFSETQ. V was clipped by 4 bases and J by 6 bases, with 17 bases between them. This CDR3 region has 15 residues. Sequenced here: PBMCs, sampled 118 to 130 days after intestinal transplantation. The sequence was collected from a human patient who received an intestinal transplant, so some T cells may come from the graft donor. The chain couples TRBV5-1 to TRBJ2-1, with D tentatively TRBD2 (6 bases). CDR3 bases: TGCGCCAGCAGCAAGGGACTCCTAAACCCCAATGAGCAGTTCTTC. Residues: CASSKGLLNPNEQFF.